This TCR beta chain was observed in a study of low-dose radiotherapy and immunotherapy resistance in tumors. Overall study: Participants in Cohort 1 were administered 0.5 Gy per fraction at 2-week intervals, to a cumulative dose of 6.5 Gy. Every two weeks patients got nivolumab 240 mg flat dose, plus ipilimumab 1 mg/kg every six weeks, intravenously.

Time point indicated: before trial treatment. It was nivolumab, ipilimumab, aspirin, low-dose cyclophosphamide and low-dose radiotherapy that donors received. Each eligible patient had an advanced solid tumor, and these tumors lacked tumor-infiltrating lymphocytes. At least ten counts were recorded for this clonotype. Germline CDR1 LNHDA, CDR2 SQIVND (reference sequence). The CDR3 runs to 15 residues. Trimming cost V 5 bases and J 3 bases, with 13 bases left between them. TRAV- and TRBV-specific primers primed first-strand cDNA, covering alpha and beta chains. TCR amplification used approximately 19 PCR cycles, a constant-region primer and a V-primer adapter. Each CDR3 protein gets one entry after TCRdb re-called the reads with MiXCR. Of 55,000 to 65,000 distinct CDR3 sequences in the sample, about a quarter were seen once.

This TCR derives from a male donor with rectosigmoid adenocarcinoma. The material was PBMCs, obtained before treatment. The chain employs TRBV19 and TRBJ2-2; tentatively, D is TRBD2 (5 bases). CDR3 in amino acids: CASSQRVAHTGELFF. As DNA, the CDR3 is TGTGCCAGTAGTCAGAGGGTAGCCCACACCGGGGAGCTGTTTTTT.